The 26 T cell receptor beta chains in this list originate from one sample, sequenced in a study of OX40 agonist ivuxolimab in advanced cancers. Here immunoSEQ multiplex PCR was the method, and the copy in TCRdb shows in-frame clones only, minus some. Of 55,000 to 90,000 clones in the sample, roughly 88% were seen once. The material was CD4+ or CD8+ T cells sorted from blood, obtained in a trial of the OX40 agonist ivuxolimab. These receptor sequences come from an adult with an advanced solid tumor such as melanoma, head and neck, liver or kidney cancer.

The chain links TRBV16 to TRBJ1-5; D unclear. Trimming took off 0 bases at V and 4 bases at J, with 10 bases between the two ends. Germline-derived CDR1 and CDR2 are KGHSY and FQNENV. The CDR3 sequence is 15 residues long. CDR3 protein: CASSQSRARNQPQHF. CDR3 sequence (DNA): TGTGCCAGCAGCCAATCTAGGGCCAGGAATCAGCCCCAGCATTTT.

The rearrangement joins TRBV27 to TRBJ2-5; a weak D match, TRBD2 (7 bases). Near its end, the DNA agrees better with TRBJ2-7, so the J call may be wrong. This CDR3 contains 16 residues. Germline values: CDR1 MNHEY, CDR2 SMNVEV (reference sequence). Here the CDR3 reads CASSLESGGTSYEQYF. CDR3 nucleotides: TGTGCCAGCAGTTTAGAGTCGGGGGGCACGAGCTACGAGCAGTACTTC.

The chain recombines TRBV7-3 with TRBJ2-7; 7 bases map to TRBD1. Germline V CDR1 and CDR2: SGHTA, FQGTGA. The CDR3 consists of 15 residues. V shed 3 bases, J shed 3 bases, and the junction held 8 bases outside the gene matches. Written as DNA, the CDR3 is TGTGCCAGCAGCTTCACCCGGGGACAGAACTACGAGCAGTACTTC. Its translation: CASSFTRGQNYEQYF.

The rearrangement uses TRBV23-1 and TRBJ1-2, with unresolved D. TRBV23-1 is known as an ORF, though its function is uncertain. The CDR3 sequence is 15 residues long. With 0 bases removed from V and 4 bases from J, the gap between germline ends came to 12 bases. CDR3 in amino acids: CASSQSLCSSYGYTF. As DNA, the CDR3 is TGCGCCAGCAGTCAATCCCTCTGTAGTAGCTATGGCTACACCTTC.

This chain connects TRBV30 to TRBJ1-6; no firm D call. The CDR3 spans 14 residues. Germline V gives CDR1 GTSNPN, CDR2 SVGIG (reference sequence). Trimming removed 1 base at V and 0 bases at J, with 4 bases between. CDR3 nucleotides: TGTGCCTGGAGTGGGGACTCCTATAATTCACCCCTCCACTTT. It is translated as CAWSGDSYNSPLHF.

This clone was observed a single time. J is TRBJ1-4 and V is TRBV27; D not certain. The CDR3 has 14 residues. Trimming took 4 bases from V and 2 from J, leaving 8 bases between them. Germline lookup yields CDR1 MNHEY and CDR2 SMNVEV (reference sequence). The CDR3 loop is CASSSRRTNEKLFF. For the CDR3, the DNA is TGTGCCAGCAGTTCAAGGCGGACTAATGAAAAACTGTTTTTT.

This chain connects TRBV5-1 to TRBJ2-1; D assignment may be TRBD1 or TRBD2 (5 bases each). The CDR3 sequence is 14 residues long. V was clipped by 2 bases and J by 2 bases, with 8 bases between them. Germline CDR1 and CDR2: SGHRS and YFSETQ. CDR3 sequence (DNA): TGCGCCAGCAGCTTCGGGACCCCCTACAATGAGCAGTTCTTC. It specifies CASSFGTPYNEQFF.

The V call is TRBV14, the J call TRBJ2-1; D unresolved. V lost 3 bases and J lost 5, with 14 bases in between. CDR1 and CDR2 (germline): SGHDN, FVKESK. This CDR3 spans 15 amino acids. The CDR3 reads CASSHRSRANNEQFF. The CDR3 bases are TGTGCCAGCAGCCACCGCAGCCGAGCGAACAATGAGCAGTTCTTC.

V is TRBV5-1 and J is TRBJ2-1, with D perhaps given as TRBD1 or TRBD2 (5 bases each). V gave up 2 bases and J gave up 3 bases, with 12 bases separating them. This CDR3 region has 15 residues. Germline CDR1 is SGHRS and CDR2 is YFSETQ. CDR3 DNA sequence: TGCGCCAGCAGCTTAACGGGGCAAAGCTACAATGAGCAGTTCTTC. It specifies CASSLTGQSYNEQFF.

The chain joins TRBV5-4 to TRBJ2-1, with D possibly matching TRBD2 (5 bases). The V end lost 4 bases, the J end lost 7 bases, and 21 bases lay between the germline ends. This CDR3 spans 16 amino acids. Germline loops: CDR1 SGHNT, CDR2 YYREEE (reference sequence). Here the CDR3 reads CASSPFRGDVKNEQFF. DNA for the CDR3: TGTGCCAGCAGCCCATTTCGGGGAGACGTTAAGAATGAGCAGTTCTTC.

J is TRBJ2-7 and V is TRBV27, with 9 bases matching TRBD2. The trim removed 5 bases at V and 0 bases at J, leaving 8 bases unmatched. Germline V gene data show CDR1 as MNHEY and CDR2 as SMNVEV (reference sequence). The CDR3 length is 16 residues. CDR3 DNA: TGTGCCAGCAGTCCCCGGAGCGGGAGGAGCTCCTACGAGCAGTACTTC. Translated, it gives CASSPRSGRSSYEQYF.

J is TRBJ2-7 and V is TRBV18, with a weak D call TRBD1 (5 bases). This CDR3 has 15 residues. Germline V gene data show CDR1 as KGHSH and CDR2 as LQKENI. With 3 bases removed from V and 0 bases from J, the gap between germline ends came to 12 bases. The CDR3 nucleotides are TGTGCCAGCTCACCTAGGGGTAGGGACTCCTACGAGCAGTACTTC. Translating gives CASSPRGRDSYEQYF.

The V gene is TRBV7-3, the J gene TRBJ1-1; 8 nucleotides match TRBD1. Germline V lookup: CDR1 SGHTA, CDR2 FQGTGA. The CDR3 sequence is 14 residues long. V shed 5 bases, J shed 1 base, and the junction held 3 bases outside the gene matches. The DNA for the CDR3 is TGTGCCAGCAGCCGGACAGGGAAGAACACTGAAGCTTTCTTT. As protein: CASSRTGKNTEAFF.

Here the CDR3 reads CATQGGNQPQHF. DNA for the CDR3: TGTGCCACACAGGGGGGCAATCAGCCCCAGCATTTT. V is TRBV7-9 and J is TRBJ1-5; 8 bases align to TRBD1. The junction had 1 base not matched to a gene; V was cut back by 10 bases and J by 2 bases. The V gene's germline CDR1 is SEHNR and CDR2 FQNEAQ (reference sequence). The CDR3 extends over 12 amino acids.

Only one count was recorded for this clone. The J gene is TRBJ2-5, the V gene TRBV29-1, with TRBD1 matching over 9 bases. The junction had 13 bases not matched to a gene; V was cut back by 7 bases and J by 4 bases. This CDR3 has 15 amino acids. Germline assignment: CDR1 SQVTM and CDR2 ANQGSEA. CDR3 sequence: CSALRFTGGTETQYF. CDR3 bases: TGCAGCGCCCTCCGGTTTACAGGGGGCACAGAGACCCAGTACTTC.

The rearrangement links TRBV19 to TRBJ2-6; no reliable D call. The length of the CDR3 is 13 residues. Deletions cut 7 bases from V and 3 bases from J, with 7 bases between. Looked up from germline, CDR1 is LNHDA and CDR2 is SQIVND (reference sequence). The CDR3 DNA sequence: TGTGCCAGTAATGGGAATGGGGCCAACGTCCTGACTTTC. The encoded protein is CASNGNGANVLTF.

The J gene is TRBJ1-2, the V gene TRBV28; possible D gene TRBD1, 5 bases. The length of the CDR3 is 16 residues. The V end lost 6 bases, the J end lost 3 bases, and 20 bases lay between the germline ends. CDR1 and CDR2 (germline): MDHEN, SYDVKM. The CDR3 DNA reads as TGTGCCAGCAGATACCCGCCGGGGCTGGGCGACTATGGCTACACCTTC. Translating it yields CASRYPPGLGDYGYTF.

The chain uses TRBV4-2 and TRBJ2-2; 12 bases match TRBD2. Per germline, CDR1 LGHNA and CDR2 YNFKEQ. The CDR3 consists of 17 residues. With 1 base clipped from V and 7 bases from J, the junction kept 7 bases outside the gene matches. CDR3 loop: CASSQGASGGAIGELFF. CDR3 nucleotides: TGTGCCAGCAGCCAAGGGGCTAGCGGGGGGGCGATCGGGGAGCTGTTTTTT.

The chain combines TRBV2 with TRBJ2-7; D not certain. V was shortened by 11 bases and J by 5 bases, with 16 bases between the two germline ends. The CDR3 spans 12 residues. Germline CDR1 and CDR2: SNHLY and FYNNEI. This CDR3 is CAGALPRNEQYF. CDR3 coding DNA: TGTGCCGGAGCGCTCCCAAGGAACGAGCAGTACTTC.

The V gene is TRBV14, the J gene TRBJ1-3, with D maybe TRBD1 (5 bases). Germline values: CDR1 SGHDN, CDR2 FVKESK. The CDR3 consists of 13 residues. V lost 11 bases and J lost 0, with 11 bases in between. This chain's CDR3 is CAGGRNSGNTIYF. The CDR3 DNA is TGTGCCGGGGGACGGAACTCTGGAAACACCATATATTTT.

This chain uses TRBV2 with TRBJ2-5; 9 positions match TRBD1. The CDR3 length is 13 residues. CDR1 SNHLY and CDR2 FYNNEI come from the germline V gene. The V segment lost 7 bases and the J segment 2 bases; nucleotides outside the gene matches: 2. The CDR3 loop reads CASNGQGQETQYF. The CDR3 region has the DNA TGTGCCAGCAACGGACAGGGGCAAGAGACCCAGTACTTC.

V usage is TRBV11-2 and J usage is TRBJ2-7; D is ambiguous. Germline V gene lookup returns CDR1 SGHAT and CDR2 FQNNGV. CDR3 length equals 14 residues. V was cut by 3 bases and J by 2 bases, with 11 bases left in between. The CDR3 is CASSFRSIPYEQYF. CDR3 DNA: TGTGCCAGCAGCTTTAGGTCAATCCCCTACGAGCAGTACTTC.

The CDR3 spells CASSQDTPRSGNTIYF. The CDR3 bases are TGCGCCAGCAGCCAAGACACCCCCCGCTCTGGAAACACCATATATTTT. The rearrangement links TRBV4-3 to TRBJ1-3; D is uncertain. Trimming left V 0 bases short and J 0 bases short, with 9 bases between. Germline V gene sequence: CDR1 LGHNA, CDR2 YSLEER. The CDR3 extends over 16 amino acids.

The V call is TRBV28, the J call TRBJ2-7, with TRBD1 identical over 7 bases. CDR3 length equals 13 residues. The ends lost 6 bases at V and 4 bases at J; junction bases unmatched: 6. The V gene's germline CDR1 is MDHEN and CDR2 SYDVKM. The CDR3 here is CASRDRLQYEQYF. CDR3 nucleotide sequence: TGTGCCAGCAGGGACAGGCTTCAATACGAGCAGTACTTC.

V is TRBV28 and J is TRBJ2-1; TRBD2 agrees at 10 bases. V lost 7 bases, J lost 8 bases, and 5 bases stayed unmatched. From germline, CDR1 is MDHEN and CDR2 SYDVKM. CDR3 length equals 13 residues. CDR3 sequence (DNA): TGTGCCAGCATAGACCTAGCGGGAGATGAGCAGTTCTTC. Protein sequence: CASIDLAGDEQFF.

Of note for this clone: Other DNA variants within this sample encode the same CDR3. The gene calls are TRBV5-1 and TRBJ2-3, with D hard to call. The CDR3 is 14 residues long. Germline CDR1 is SGHRS and CDR2 is YFSETQ. Trimming took off 0 bases at V and 1 base at J, with 6 bases between the two ends. The CDR3 DNA is TGCGCCAGCAGCTTGGTGGCGGGCACAGATACGCAGTATTTT. Translation: CASSLVAGTDTQYF.